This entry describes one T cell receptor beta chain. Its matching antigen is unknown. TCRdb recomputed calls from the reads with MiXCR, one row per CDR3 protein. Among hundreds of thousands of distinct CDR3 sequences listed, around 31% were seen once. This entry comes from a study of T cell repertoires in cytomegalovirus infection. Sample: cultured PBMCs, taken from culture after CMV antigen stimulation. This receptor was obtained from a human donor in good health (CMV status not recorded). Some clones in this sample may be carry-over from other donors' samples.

The CDR3 bases are TGTGCCAGCAAAAGGGGGCCCTTGAACACTGAAGCTTTCTTT. It encodes CASKRGPLNTEAFF. The rearrangement uses TRBV12-3 or TRBV12-4 and TRBJ1-1; 7 bases fit TRBD1. V was pared by 7 bases and J by 0 bases, with 5 bases of the junction left unmatched. There are 14 residues in the CDR3.